These T cell receptor beta chains were read from a single sample in a study of blood T cell repertoires in COVID-19. The protocol was immunoSEQ multiplex PCR, while the TCRdb copy is restricted to in-frame clones and leaves out a portion. Seen here are 150,000 to 200,000 clones, roughly 87% observed once, and the top ten hold 11%. The material sequenced was PBMCs or T cells enriched from blood (not recorded which). Source of these receptors: a man aged 45-65 years who had recovered from COVID-19. Both conserved end residues are part of each CDR3. The order of the fields is clone size, J gene, V gene, D gene, CDR3 protein, CDR3 DNA. D genes are given only for firm matches. A clone size is listed for some rows: how often the clone was seen (once, few, many), or a class if it is expanded.

clone_size: -; j_call: TRBJ2-3; v_call: TRBV28; d_call: TRBD2; cdr3_aa: CASSSGLAGVTDTQYF; cdr3_nt: TGTGCCAGCAGTTCTGGACTAGCGGGAGTGACAGATACGCAGTATTTT
clone_size: few; j_call: TRBJ1-5; v_call: TRBV2; d_call: -; cdr3_aa: CASQGKSNQPQHF; cdr3_nt: TGTGCCAGCCAGGGGAAGAGCAATCAGCCCCAGCATTTT
clone_size: -; j_call: TRBJ2-1; v_call: TRBV28; d_call: TRBD1; cdr3_aa: CASSFYGQGADEQFF; cdr3_nt: TGTGCCAGCAGTTTCTACGGACAGGGGGCCGATGAGCAGTTCTTC
clone_size: -; j_call: TRBJ1-5; v_call: TRBV6-5; d_call: -; cdr3_aa: CASQRGARQPQHF; cdr3_nt: TGTGCCAGCCAACGGGGGGCTCGTCAGCCCCAGCATTTT
clone_size: -; j_call: TRBJ1-1; v_call: TRBV5-4; d_call: TRBD1; cdr3_aa: CASSSGQGSTEAFF; cdr3_nt: TGTGCCAGCAGCTCGGGACAGGGGAGCACTGAAGCTTTCTTT
clone_size: -; j_call: TRBJ2-3; v_call: TRBV28; d_call: TRBD2; cdr3_aa: CVSRAGGGDTQYF; cdr3_nt: TGCGTTTCTAGAGCGGGAGGTGGAGATACGCAGTATTTT
clone_size: -; j_call: TRBJ1-6; v_call: TRBV4-1; d_call: -; cdr3_aa: CASSQVGAMGLGGSLPLHF; cdr3_nt: TGCGCCAGCAGCCAAGTAGGGGCGATGGGGTTGGGGGGGTCCCTACCCCTCCACTTT
clone_size: -; j_call: TRBJ1-4; v_call: TRBV3-1/TRBV3-2; d_call: -; cdr3_aa: CASSQEGKATLRREKLFF; cdr3_nt: TGTGCCAGCAGCCAAGAGGGGAAGGCCACCCTACGGAGGGAAAAACTGTTTTTT
clone_size: -; j_call: TRBJ2-3; v_call: TRBV9; d_call: TRBD2; cdr3_aa: CASSVARGRDTQYF; cdr3_nt: TGTGCCAGCAGCGTAGCGCGGGGGAGAGATACGCAGTATTTT
clone_size: few; j_call: TRBJ2-7; v_call: TRBV7-9; d_call: -; cdr3_aa: CASSLASGLYEQYF; cdr3_nt: TGTGCCAGCAGCTTAGCTAGTGGACTCTACGAGCAGTACTTC
clone_size: -; j_call: TRBJ1-4; v_call: TRBV5-5; d_call: -; cdr3_aa: CASSLDGGSNEKLFF; cdr3_nt: TGTGCCAGCAGCTTGGATGGAGGTTCTAATGAAAAACTGTTTTTT
clone_size: -; j_call: TRBJ2-1; v_call: TRBV18; d_call: TRBD2; cdr3_aa: CASSPPLGSGKYNEQFF; cdr3_nt: TGTGCCAGCTCACCACCGCTGGGTAGCGGGAAATACAATGAGCAGTTCTTC
clone_size: -; j_call: TRBJ1-2; v_call: TRBV7-2; d_call: -; cdr3_aa: CASSSFRGTQDGYTF; cdr3_nt: TGTGCCAGCAGCTCCTTTCGGGGGACCCAGGATGGCTACACCTTC
clone_size: -; j_call: TRBJ1-2; v_call: TRBV4-1; d_call: -; cdr3_aa: CASSQEYTGGWVNYGYTF; cdr3_nt: TGCGCCAGCAGCCAAGAATACACGGGGGGTTGGGTTAACTATGGCTACACCTTC
clone_size: -; j_call: TRBJ2-3; v_call: TRBV7-6; d_call: -; cdr3_aa: CASRQGFRGTDTQYF; cdr3_nt: TGTGCCAGCCGGCAGGGCTTTCGTGGAACAGATACGCAGTATTTT
clone_size: -; j_call: TRBJ2-5; v_call: TRBV3-1/TRBV3-2; d_call: TRBD2; cdr3_aa: CASSQSTPGRKETQYF; cdr3_nt: TGTGCCAGCAGCCAGTCGACCCCCGGGAGGAAGGAGACCCAGTACTTC
clone_size: -; j_call: TRBJ2-4; v_call: TRBV28; d_call: TRBD2; cdr3_aa: CASSRTREGAKNIQYF; cdr3_nt: TGTGCCAGCAGCCGGACGCGGGAGGGAGCCAAAAACATTCAGTACTTC
clone_size: few; j_call: TRBJ1-4; v_call: TRBV4-1; d_call: TRBD1; cdr3_aa: CASSKGTGGQGREKLFF; cdr3_nt: TGCGCCAGCAGCAAGGGGACAGGGGGTCAAGGCAGGGAAAAACTGTTTTTT
clone_size: -; j_call: TRBJ2-7; v_call: TRBV6-5; d_call: -; cdr3_aa: CASSYKAGGEQYF; cdr3_nt: TGTGCCAGCAGTTATAAGGCCGGCGGGGAGCAGTACTTC
clone_size: -; j_call: TRBJ1-6; v_call: TRBV9; d_call: TRBD1; cdr3_aa: CASSVGTGEPRSYNSPLHF; cdr3_nt: TGTGCCAGCAGCGTAGGTACAGGGGAACCCAGGTCCTATAATTCACCCCTCCACTTT
clone_size: few; j_call: TRBJ1-6; v_call: TRBV30; d_call: TRBD1; cdr3_aa: CAWSNLDRETSPLHF; cdr3_nt: TGTGCCTGGAGTAACCTTGACAGGGAGACTTCACCCCTCCACTTT
clone_size: -; j_call: TRBJ2-2; v_call: TRBV19; d_call: -; cdr3_aa: CASSFSGGTGELFF; cdr3_nt: TGTGCCAGTAGTTTCTCAGGGGGGACCGGGGAGCTGTTTTTT
clone_size: -; j_call: TRBJ1-5; v_call: TRBV24-1; d_call: -; cdr3_aa: CATSLSGSNQPQHF; cdr3_nt: TGTGCCACCAGCCTCTCAGGTAGCAATCAGCCCCAGCATTTT
clone_size: -; j_call: TRBJ1-2; v_call: TRBV14; d_call: TRBD1; cdr3_aa: CASSPRTGDGYTF; cdr3_nt: TGTGCCAGCAGCCCTCGGACAGGGGATGGCTACACCTTC
clone_size: -; j_call: TRBJ2-3; v_call: TRBV27; d_call: TRBD2; cdr3_aa: CASSSPSGGADTDTQYF; cdr3_nt: TGTGCCAGCAGTTCTCCTAGCGGGGGGGCGGACACAGATACGCAGTATTTT
clone_size: -; j_call: TRBJ2-7; v_call: TRBV29-1; d_call: TRBD1; cdr3_aa: CSVEGTGGYEQYF; cdr3_nt: TGCAGCGTTGAAGGGACAGGCGGCTACGAGCAGTACTTC
clone_size: few; j_call: TRBJ2-1; v_call: TRBV7-3; d_call: -; cdr3_aa: CASSFGSSYNEQFF; cdr3_nt: TGTGCCAGCAGCTTCGGGAGCTCCTACAATGAGCAGTTCTTC
clone_size: -; j_call: TRBJ2-5; v_call: TRBV3-1/TRBV3-2; d_call: -; cdr3_aa: CASSQGGVGATWGETQYF; cdr3_nt: TGTGCCAGCAGCCAAGGAGGTGTGGGGGCGACCTGGGGAGAGACCCAGTACTTC
clone_size: -; j_call: TRBJ1-5; v_call: TRBV20-1; d_call: -; cdr3_aa: CSARGGQPQHF; cdr3_nt: TGCAGTGCTAGAGGAGGTCAGCCCCAGCATTTT
clone_size: -; j_call: TRBJ2-5; v_call: TRBV25-1; d_call: -; cdr3_aa: CASSAGGLETQYF; cdr3_nt: TGTGCCAGCAGTGCAGGCGGGCTGGAGACCCAGTACTTC
clone_size: -; j_call: TRBJ2-3; v_call: TRBV14; d_call: TRBD2; cdr3_aa: CASSWGLAGTTDTQYF; cdr3_nt: TGTGCCAGCAGCTGGGGCCTAGCGGGGACCACAGATACGCAGTATTTT
clone_size: -; j_call: TRBJ2-3; v_call: TRBV28; d_call: TRBD2; cdr3_aa: CASIGREGFLGPDTQYF; cdr3_nt: TGTGCCAGCATAGGGCGGGAGGGCTTCTTAGGCCCAGATACGCAGTATTTT
clone_size: few; j_call: TRBJ2-5; v_call: TRBV29-1; d_call: TRBD1; cdr3_aa: CSGAGGEETQYF; cdr3_nt: TGCAGCGGAGCAGGGGGAGAAGAGACCCAGTACTTC
clone_size: -; j_call: TRBJ1-1; v_call: TRBV27; d_call: -; cdr3_aa: CASSLSMWGRLNTEAFF; cdr3_nt: TGTGCCAGCAGTTTATCGATGTGGGGCAGGCTGAACACTGAAGCTTTCTTT
clone_size: -; j_call: TRBJ2-3; v_call: TRBV3-1/TRBV3-2; d_call: TRBD2; cdr3_aa: CASSRRTSGGAGRTDTQYF; cdr3_nt: TGTGCCAGCAGCCGGCGAACTAGCGGGGGGGCCGGGAGAACAGATACGCAGTATTTT
clone_size: -; j_call: TRBJ2-5; v_call: TRBV20-1; d_call: -; cdr3_aa: CSAVSGPTQYF; cdr3_nt: TGCAGTGCCGTTAGCGGACCAACCCAGTACTTC
clone_size: -; j_call: TRBJ2-2; v_call: TRBV9; d_call: TRBD2; cdr3_aa: CASREGPNTGELFF; cdr3_nt: TGTGCCAGCCGGGAGGGCCCTAACACCGGGGAGCTGTTTTTT
clone_size: -; j_call: TRBJ2-3; v_call: TRBV29-1; d_call: TRBD2; cdr3_aa: CSVELAGPTDTQYF; cdr3_nt: TGCAGCGTTGAACTAGCGGGGCCCACAGATACGCAGTATTTT
clone_size: -; j_call: TRBJ2-1; v_call: TRBV18; d_call: TRBD2; cdr3_aa: CASSQGLAGGGNEQFF; cdr3_nt: TGTGCCAGCTCACAGGGACTAGCGGGAGGAGGGAATGAGCAGTTCTTC
clone_size: -; j_call: TRBJ2-2; v_call: TRBV3-1/TRBV3-2; d_call: TRBD1; cdr3_aa: CASSQGTGGVRHTGELFF; cdr3_nt: TGTGCCAGCAGCCAAGGCACAGGGGGCGTGCGGCACACCGGGGAGCTGTTTTTT
clone_size: -; j_call: TRBJ1-3; v_call: TRBV28; d_call: -; cdr3_aa: CASSLLGDRNTIYF; cdr3_nt: TGTGCCAGCAGTTTACTCGGGGATAGAAACACCATATATTTT
clone_size: -; j_call: TRBJ1-1; v_call: TRBV5-1; d_call: TRBD1; cdr3_aa: CASSLDRGHGTEAFF; cdr3_nt: TGCGCCAGCAGCTTGGACAGGGGGCATGGCACTGAAGCTTTCTTT
clone_size: once; j_call: TRBJ2-4; v_call: TRBV19; d_call: TRBD2; cdr3_aa: CACSGLAGGAKNIQYF; cdr3_nt: TGTGCCTGCAGCGGGCTAGCGGGAGGGGCCAAAAACATTCAGTACTTC
clone_size: once; j_call: TRBJ1-4; v_call: TRBV25-1; d_call: -; cdr3_aa: CASRSRGREKLFF; cdr3_nt: TGTGCCAGCAGGTCCAGGGGTAGGGAAAAACTGTTTTTT
clone_size: -; j_call: TRBJ2-2; v_call: TRBV6-5; d_call: TRBD2; cdr3_aa: CASRREGYPGELFF; cdr3_nt: TGTGCCAGCCGTCGGGAGGGGTACCCCGGGGAGCTGTTTTTT
clone_size: -; j_call: TRBJ1-5; v_call: TRBV5-1; d_call: -; cdr3_aa: CASSLGGLTGGNQPQHF; cdr3_nt: TGCGCCAGCAGCTTGGGGGGACTAACTGGGGGAAATCAGCCCCAGCATTTT
clone_size: few; j_call: TRBJ1-6; v_call: TRBV28; d_call: -; cdr3_aa: CASNSNSPLHF; cdr3_nt: TGTGCCAGCAACAGTAATTCACCCCTCCACTTT
clone_size: -; j_call: TRBJ2-7; v_call: TRBV2; d_call: -; cdr3_aa: CASTLQQDSYEQYF; cdr3_nt: TGTGCCAGCACCCTCCAACAGGACAGCTACGAGCAGTACTTC
clone_size: -; j_call: TRBJ2-1; v_call: TRBV7-9; d_call: -; cdr3_aa: CASSLRSQGDEQFF; cdr3_nt: TGTGCCAGCAGCTTAAGGTCGCAGGGCGATGAGCAGTTCTTC
clone_size: few; j_call: TRBJ2-7; v_call: TRBV7-3; d_call: TRBD2; cdr3_aa: CASSLQAGGAYEQYF; cdr3_nt: TGTGCCAGCAGCTTACAAGCGGGGGGCGCCTACGAGCAGTACTTC
clone_size: -; j_call: TRBJ2-5; v_call: TRBV4-2; d_call: TRBD1; cdr3_aa: CASSQDYGTGGRETQYF; cdr3_nt: TGTGCCAGCAGCCAAGATTACGGGACAGGGGGGAGGGAGACCCAGTACTTC
clone_size: -; j_call: TRBJ1-4; v_call: TRBV5-4; d_call: -; cdr3_aa: CASSLNRDNEKLFF; cdr3_nt: TGTGCCAGCAGCTTGAACAGGGATAATGAAAAACTGTTTTTT
clone_size: -; j_call: TRBJ2-7; v_call: TRBV6-2/TRBV6-3; d_call: -; cdr3_aa: CASSYRRGLYEQYF; cdr3_nt: TGTGCCAGCAGTTATAGGAGGGGGCTCTACGAGCAGTACTTC
clone_size: few; j_call: TRBJ1-4; v_call: TRBV2; d_call: -; cdr3_aa: CASSGAPANEKLFF; cdr3_nt: TGTGCCAGCAGTGGGGCTCCCGCTAATGAAAAACTGTTTTTT